A single T cell receptor (beta chain) is shown here with its context. Its antigen is unidentified. Data came from immunoSEQ multiplex PCR; TCRdb stores just in-frame clones and leaves some out. The sample includes roughly 70,000 clones, about four fifths of them seen just once. The data were obtained in a study of T cell repertoires and HLA-DP antigens. This TCR was sampled from a man between 60 and 70 years old in good health and CMV-seronegative. The sequenced sample consisted of CD4+ T cells from PBMCs.

This chain's CDR3 is CASSLAGGTDTQYF. The CDR3 DNA reads as TGTGCCAGCAGCTTAGCGGGAGGCACAGATACGCAGTATTTT. The chain recombines TRBV5-4 with TRBJ2-3, with 8 bases aligning to TRBD2. V dropped 2 bases and J dropped 1; count of bases not matched to a gene: 0. The CDR3 loop spans 14 amino acids. Looked up from germline, CDR1 is SGHNT and CDR2 is YYREEE (reference sequence).